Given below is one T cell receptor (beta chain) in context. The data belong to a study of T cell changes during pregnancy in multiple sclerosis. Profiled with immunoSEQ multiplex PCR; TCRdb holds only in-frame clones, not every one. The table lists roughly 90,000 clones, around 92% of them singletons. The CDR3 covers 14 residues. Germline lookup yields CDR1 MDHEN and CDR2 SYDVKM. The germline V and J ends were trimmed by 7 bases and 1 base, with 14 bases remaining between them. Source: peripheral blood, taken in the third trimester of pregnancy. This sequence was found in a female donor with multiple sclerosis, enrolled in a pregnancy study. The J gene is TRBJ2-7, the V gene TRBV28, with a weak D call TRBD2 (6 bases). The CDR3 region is CASNPPGLSYEQYF. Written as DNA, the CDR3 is TGTGCCAGCAATCCCCCGGGACTGTCCTACGAGCAGTACTTC.